The 16 T cell receptor beta chains presented below share a single source sample, sequenced in a study of cytomegalovirus exposure and HLA in healthy donors. The study ran its PCR with 60 Vbeta and 13 Jbeta primers. Assay: immunoSEQ multiplex PCR; the TCRdb copy retains only in-frame clones and omits some. This table holds about 130,000 clones, less than 75% found once. Sequenced sample: PBMCs. Receptors originate from a woman in her forties in good health and CMV-seropositive.

V and J are TRBV2 and TRBJ2-7, with D possibly being TRBD1 (5 bases). The CDR3 runs to 14 residues. V dropped 0 bases and J dropped 5 bases, with 11 bases sitting between them. Germline CDR1 is SNHLY and CDR2 is FYNNEI. CDR3 nucleotides: TGTGCCAGCAGTGAAGCGATAAGGGGCCACGAGCAGTACTTC. Protein product: CASSEAIRGHEQYF.

V and J are TRBV5-1 and TRBJ2-7; 10 nucleotides match TRBD1. The V segment lost 3 bases and the J segment 6 bases; nucleotides outside the gene matches: 6. Germline CDR1 is SGHRS and CDR2 is YFSETQ. The CDR3 spans 14 residues. The CDR3: CASSSRDRGREQYF. CDR3 DNA: TGCGCCAGCAGCTCCCGGGACAGGGGTCGCGAGCAGTACTTC.

With respect to this clone: Other DNA variants within this sample encode the same CDR3. The chain employs TRBV5-5 and TRBJ1-1; maybe TRBD1 (6 bases). The CDR3 covers 15 residues. The germline gives CDR1 SGHKS, CDR2 YYEKEE (reference sequence). Trimming pared 6 bases from V and 6 bases from J, leaving 21 bases between. DNA of the CDR3: TGTGCCAGCACGGGGGGCTTGGGCGGGATTCCTGAAGCTTTCTTT. It encodes CASTGGLGGIPEAFF.

This clone was recorded only once. The rearrangement joins TRBV28 to TRBJ1-5, with D perhaps matching TRBD1 (6 bases). This CDR3 comprises 15 residues. The germline V gene encodes CDR1 MDHEN and CDR2 SYDVKM. Trimming pared 2 bases from V and 0 bases from J, leaving 8 bases between. This CDR3 reads CASSLRGYSNQPQHF. The CDR3 DNA reads TGTGCCAGCAGTTTAAGGGGGTATAGCAATCAGCCCCAGCATTTT.

V gene TRBV5-6 combines with J gene TRBJ2-1; unclear D gene. Trimming removed 1 base at V and 13 bases at J, with 24 bases between. There are 16 residues in the CDR3. Germline V lookup: CDR1 SGHDT, CDR2 YYEEEE. CDR3 loop: CASSLWKKPSVQKQFF. DNA for the CDR3: TGTGCCAGCAGCTTGTGGAAGAAGCCAAGCGTCCAGAAACAGTTCTTC.

This chain uses TRBV9 with TRBJ2-3, with D uncertain. The CDR3 sequence is 13 residues long. Trimming cost V 4 bases and J 2 bases, with 8 bases left between them. CDR1 and CDR2 from the germline V gene are SGDLS and YYNGEE. CDR3 sequence (DNA): TGTGCCAGCAGCCCCCTCTCCACAGATACGCAGTATTTT. Amino acid sequence: CASSPLSTDTQYF. Looking up the rest from reference TRBV9 and TRBJ2-3 gives the full variable domain: DSGVTQTPKHLITATGQRVTLRCSPRSGDLSVYWYQQSLDQGLQFLIQYYNGEERAKGNILERFSAQQFPDLHSELNLSSLELGDSALYFCASSPLSTDTQYFGPGTRLTVL.

This clone appeared a few times. The chain employs TRBV5-1 and TRBJ2-3; a weak D match, TRBD1 (6 bases). CDR3 length equals 16 residues. Trimming took 1 base from V and 2 from J, leaving 14 bases between them. Looked up from germline, CDR1 is SGHRS and CDR2 is YFSETQ. CDR3 DNA sequence: TGCGCCAGCAGCTTGACACAGGGTGGGGTCACAGATACGCAGTATTTT. Amino acids: CASSLTQGGVTDTQYF.

The count of this clone is one. V usage is TRBV7-2 and J usage is TRBJ2-2, with 7 bases fitting TRBD1. This CDR3 has 14 amino acids. CDR1 SGHTA and CDR2 FQGNSA come from the germline V gene. The CDR3 DNA is TGTGCTTCTAGAGGGGGCGCGAACACCGGGGAGCTGTTTTTT. Translated, it gives CASRGGANTGELFF.

The genes are TRBV15 and TRBJ2-1; D is unclear. Germline CDR1 is LNHNV and CDR2 is YYDKDF (reference sequence). Trimming left V 0 bases short and J 0 bases short, with 3 bases between. The CDR3 is 14 residues long. In nucleotides, the CDR3 is TGTGCCACCAGCAGAGAGAGCTCCTACAATGAGCAGTTCTTC. Translating gives CATSRESSYNEQFF.

The chain joins TRBV29-1 to TRBJ2-1, with TRBD2 identical over 9 bases. The CDR3 covers 16 residues. V was clipped by 7 bases and J by 1 base; unmatched bases: 11. Germline-derived CDR1 and CDR2 are SQVTM and ANQGSEA. The CDR3 DNA reads as TGCAGCGGCCGGGGCGGGGGGGCAGGTTCCTACAATGAGCAGTTCTTC. Amino acid sequence: CSGRGGGAGSYNEQFF.

V is TRBV10-3 and J is TRBJ1-4, with TRBD1 identical over 8 bases. The CDR3 contains 14 residues. With 6 bases clipped from V and 8 bases from J, the junction kept 8 bases outside the gene matches. The germline gives CDR1 ENHRY, CDR2 SYGVKD. The CDR3 DNA reads as TGTGCCATCAGGTTGGGACAGGAGGAGGAAAAACTGTTTTTT. It codes for CAIRLGQEEEKLFF.

The rearrangement links TRBV4-2 to TRBJ1-4, with no clear D. Germline CDR1 LGHNA, CDR2 YNFKEQ. The ends were cut back, 6 bases at V and 2 bases at J, with 16 bases in the middle. This CDR3 is built from 16 residues. The CDR3 region is CASSTSGGSTNEKLFF. For the CDR3, the DNA is TGTGCCAGCAGTACCAGCGGAGGCAGCACTAATGAAAAACTGTTTTTT.

The DNA for the CDR3 is TGTGCCAGCAGTCTACAAGGGGGTCCTAATGAAAAACTGTTTTTT. As protein: CASSLQGGPNEKLFF. The J gene is TRBJ1-4, the V gene TRBV11-2; weak D call: TRBD1 (6 bases). The V end lost 6 bases, the J end lost 3 bases, and 14 bases lay between the germline ends. Germline V gene sequence: CDR1 SGHAT, CDR2 FQNNGV. The CDR3 spans 15 residues.

Comments on this clone: Other DNA sequences in the same sample also yield this CDR3. V and J are TRBV6-5 and TRBJ1-5; 7 nucleotides agree with TRBD1. Trimming took 5 bases from V and 5 from J; bases not matched to a gene: 3. The germline V gene encodes CDR1 MNHEY and CDR2 SVGAGI. The CDR3 spans 13 residues. The CDR3 bases are TGTGCCAGCAGTAGAGACAGGGATCAGCCCCAGCATTTT. Protein product: CASSRDRDQPQHF.

The rearrangement uses TRBV2 and TRBJ2-7; D is perhaps TRBD2 (6 bases). The CDR3 contains 12 residues. V was clipped by 8 bases and J by 6 bases, with 14 bases between them. The germline gives CDR1 SNHLY, CDR2 FYNNEI. The CDR3 loop reads CASRPGSCEQYF. The CDR3 DNA follows: TGTGCCAGCCGTCCCGGGAGCTGCGAGCAGTACTTC.

This chain uses TRBV19 with TRBJ2-5; D remains ambiguous. The germline V gene encodes CDR1 LNHDA and CDR2 SQIVND (reference sequence). Trimming removed 4 bases from V and 4 bases from J, with 4 bases in between. The CDR3 has 11 residues. The CDR3 loop reads CASSTRETQYF. The CDR3 coding sequence is TGTGCCAGTAGTACCAGAGAGACCCAGTACTTC.